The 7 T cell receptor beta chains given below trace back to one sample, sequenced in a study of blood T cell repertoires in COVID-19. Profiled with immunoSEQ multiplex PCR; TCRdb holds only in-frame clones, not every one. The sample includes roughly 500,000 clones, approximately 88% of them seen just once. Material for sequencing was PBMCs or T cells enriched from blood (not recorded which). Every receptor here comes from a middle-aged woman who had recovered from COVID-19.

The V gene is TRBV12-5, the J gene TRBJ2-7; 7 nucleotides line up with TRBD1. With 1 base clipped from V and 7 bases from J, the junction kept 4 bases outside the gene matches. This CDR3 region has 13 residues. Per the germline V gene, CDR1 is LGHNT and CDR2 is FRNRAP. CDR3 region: CASGLGTGGEQYF. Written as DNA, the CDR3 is TGTGCTAGTGGTTTGGGGACAGGTGGTGAGCAGTACTTC.

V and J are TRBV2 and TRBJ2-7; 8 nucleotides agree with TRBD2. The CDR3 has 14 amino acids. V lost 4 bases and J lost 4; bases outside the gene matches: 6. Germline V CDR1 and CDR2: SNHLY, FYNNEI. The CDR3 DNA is TGTGCCAGCAGTGCCACTAGCGGCGAATACGAGCAGTACTTC. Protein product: CASSATSGEYEQYF.

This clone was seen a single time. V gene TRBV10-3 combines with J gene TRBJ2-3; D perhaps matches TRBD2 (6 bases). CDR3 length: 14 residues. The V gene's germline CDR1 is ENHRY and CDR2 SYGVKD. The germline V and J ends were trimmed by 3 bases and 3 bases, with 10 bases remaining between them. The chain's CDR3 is CAISELAATDTQYF. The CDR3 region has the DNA TGTGCCATCAGTGAACTAGCTGCGACAGATACGCAGTATTTT.

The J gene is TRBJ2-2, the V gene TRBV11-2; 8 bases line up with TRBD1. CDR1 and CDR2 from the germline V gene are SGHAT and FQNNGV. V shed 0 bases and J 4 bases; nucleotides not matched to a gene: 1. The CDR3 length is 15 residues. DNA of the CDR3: TGTGCCAGCAGCTTAGAAACAGGGGGCACCGGGGAGCTGTTTTTT. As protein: CASSLETGGTGELFF.

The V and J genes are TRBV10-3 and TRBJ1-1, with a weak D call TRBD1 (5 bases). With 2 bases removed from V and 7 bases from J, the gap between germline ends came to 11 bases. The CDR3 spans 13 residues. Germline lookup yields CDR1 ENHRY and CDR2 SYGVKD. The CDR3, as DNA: TGTGCCATCAGTGAGGCAGAGACAGTTGAAGCTTTCTTT. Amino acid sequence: CAISEAETVEAFF.

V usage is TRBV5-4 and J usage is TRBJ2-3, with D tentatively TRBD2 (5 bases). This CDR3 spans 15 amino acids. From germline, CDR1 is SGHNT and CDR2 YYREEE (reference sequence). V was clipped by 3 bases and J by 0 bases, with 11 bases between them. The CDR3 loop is CASSSLGGSTDTQYF. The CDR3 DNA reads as TGTGCCAGCAGCTCGCTGGGCGGGAGCACAGATACGCAGTATTTT.

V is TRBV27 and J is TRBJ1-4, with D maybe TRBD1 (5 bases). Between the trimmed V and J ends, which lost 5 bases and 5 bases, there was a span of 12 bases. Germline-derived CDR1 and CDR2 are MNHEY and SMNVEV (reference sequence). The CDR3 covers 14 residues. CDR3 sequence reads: CASSHRGENEKLFF. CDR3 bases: TGTGCCAGCAGTCACCGGGGGGAAAATGAAAAACTGTTTTTT.